The 15 T cell receptor beta chains presented below share a single source sample, sequenced in a study of human T cells and chemical hapten exposure. Time point: pre-sensitization, week 0. Sample treatment: therapeutic diphenylcyclopropenone sensitization with weekly scalp DPC. TCRdb re-called the RACE reads through MiXCR, storing one row per CDR3 protein. The data hold tens of thousands of distinct CDR3 sequences, with approximately 13% observed a single time. The sequencing here drew on whole blood, taken in connection with sensitization to the hapten diphenylcyclopropenone (DPC). These receptors came from a woman aged 25 to 45 with alopecia areata. Some clones in this sample may be carry-over from other donors' samples.

V usage is TRBV27 and J usage is TRBJ1-1; TRBD1 matches at 7 bases. V was pared by 6 bases and J by 5 bases, with 9 bases of the junction left unmatched. The CDR3 is made up of 14 amino acids. The germline CDR1 and CDR2 sequences are MNHEY and SMNVEV (reference sequence). CDR3 DNA: TGTGCCAGCAGCCGGAACAGGGGAGGTACTGAAGCTTTCTTT. It specifies CASSRNRGGTEAFF.

This rearrangement joins TRBV6-2 or TRBV6-3 to TRBJ1-5; no reliable D call. There are 13 residues in the CDR3. Trimming cost V 5 bases and J 3 bases, with 8 bases left between them. CDR1 is MNHEY and CDR2 is SVGEGT in the germline V gene. CDR3 sequence: CASSNVDNQPQHF. CDR3 nucleotides: TGTGCCAGCAGTAACGTGGACAATCAGCCCCAGCATTTT.

The chain recombines TRBV4-3 with TRBJ2-7; D call uncertain. Germline CDR1 LGHNA, CDR2 YSLEER. V lost 1 base to trimming and J lost 3 bases, with 10 bases between them. This CDR3 spans 14 amino acids. CDR3 amino acids: CASSQGTVNYEQYF. In DNA form, the CDR3 reads TGCGCCAGCAGCCAAGGGACCGTTAACTACGAGCAGTACTTC.

This clonotype occurred a few times. J is TRBJ1-1 and V is TRBV11-2; D is uncertain. CDR1 SGHAT and CDR2 FQNNGV come from the germline V gene. V shed 8 bases and J shed 7 bases, with 17 bases lying between them. The CDR3 consists of 13 residues. CDR3 sequence (DNA): TGTGCCAGCCGCCCTTCGGCGACTGGTGAAGCTTTCTTT. It is translated as CASRPSATGEAFF.

In its sample, this clonotype was seen a few times. This sequence joins TRBV29-1 and TRBJ2-3; D not certain. Trimming removed 3 bases from V and 0 bases from J, with 7 bases in between. Germline CDR1 SQVTM, CDR2 ANQGSEA. The CDR3 is 13 amino acids. CDR3 nucleotide sequence: TGCAGCGTTGAGACACCTAGCACAGATACGCAGTATTTT. Translation gives CSVETPSTDTQYF.

The genes are TRBV27 and TRBJ2-3; 7 bases are a match to TRBD1. The CDR3 has 18 amino acids. The germline V gene has CDR1 MNHEY and CDR2 SMNVEV (reference sequence). Losses at the gene ends were 1 base for V and 0 bases for J; bases not matched to a gene: 10. The DNA of the CDR3 is TGTGCCAGCAGTTTATTCGGGACAGATTTACCTAGCACAGATACGCAGTATTTT. It translates to CASSLFGTDLPSTDTQYF.

This clonotype was recorded many times. The chain has TRBV7-9 and TRBJ1-1; D is uncertain. The V end was cut by 6 bases, the J end by 5 bases, with 7 bases between. The germline CDR1 and CDR2 sequences are SEHNR and FQNEAQ (reference sequence). This CDR3 has 11 residues. This CDR3 is CASSLGTEAFF. The CDR3 DNA is TGTGCCAGCAGTCTGGGGACTGAAGCTTTCTTT.

This clonotype was observed at least ten times. The chain joins TRBV4-2 to TRBJ2-5, with a weak D call TRBD2 (6 bases). The V gene lost 1 base and the J gene lost 2 bases, with 8 bases spanning the gap. This CDR3 is 14 amino acids long. The V gene's germline CDR1 is LGHNA and CDR2 YNFKEQ. DNA for the CDR3: TGTGCCAGCAGCCAAGGACTAGGGCAAGAGACCCAGTACTTC. Protein sequence: CASSQGLGQETQYF.

The chain combines TRBV9 with TRBJ1-2, with D uncertain. The CDR3 totals 16 residues. The V gene's germline CDR1 is SGDLS and CDR2 YYNGEE. V lost 0 bases and J lost 0, with 12 bases in between. The DNA of the CDR3 is TGTGCCAGCAGCGTAGCGCCTTCGTCAGCTAACTATGGCTACACCTTC. Its protein product is CASSVAPSSANYGYTF.

This clonotype was counted only a few times. The rearrangement uses TRBV20-1 and TRBJ2-1; 8 nucleotides line up with TRBD1. Germline CDR1 reads DFQATT; CDR2 reads SNEGSKA (reference sequence). V shed 6 bases and J 6 bases; nucleotides not matched to a gene: 7. CDR3 length equals 13 residues. The CDR3 DNA sequence: TGCAGTGCCGGACAGGGAGGTATCAATGAGCAGTTCTTC. Translating gives CSAGQGGINEQFF.

This clonotype was recorded many times. This chain links TRBV28 with TRBJ1-1; TRBD1 matches 7 bases. This CDR3 region has 15 residues. Germline V lookup: CDR1 MDHEN, CDR2 SYDVKM. V dropped 6 bases and J dropped 7; count of bases not matched to a gene: 14. In DNA, the CDR3 is TGTGCCAGCAGGGGTTTCGGGACAGCCTTCCTTGAAGCTTTCTTT. Protein: CASRGFGTAFLEAFF.

The chain has TRBV7-2 and TRBJ2-1; D remains ambiguous. Per the germline V gene, CDR1 is SGHTA and CDR2 is FQGNSA. The CDR3 length is 13 residues. Trimming cost V 8 bases and J 6 bases, with 14 bases left between them. For the CDR3, the DNA is TGTGCCAGCGCGTCCTCCTGGGGCAATGAGCAGTTCTTC. Translated, it gives CASASSWGNEQFF.

This sequence joins TRBV11-1 and TRBJ1-1, with D unclear. The CDR3 totals 13 residues. The V gene lost 1 base and the J gene lost 1 base, with 4 bases spanning the gap. Germline CDR1 is SGHAT and CDR2 is FQDESV (reference sequence). CDR3 region: CASSLVRNTEAFF. DNA for the CDR3: TGTGCCAGCAGCTTAGTCCGGAACACTGAAGCTTTCTTT.

Ten or more counts support this clonotype. V usage is TRBV5-1 and J usage is TRBJ2-7; a weak D match, TRBD1 (5 bases). CDR3 size: 13 residues. The V and J ends lost 2 bases and 5 bases respectively, with 11 bases between them. Germline V gene lookup returns CDR1 SGHRS and CDR2 YFSETQ. The chain's CDR3 is CASSLGVINEQYF. The DNA for the CDR3 is TGCGCCAGCAGCTTAGGGGTGATCAACGAGCAGTACTTC.

The rearrangement uses TRBV25-1 and TRBJ2-5, with 9 bases aligning to TRBD2. The V gene end was trimmed by 0 bases and the J gene end by 6 bases; junction bases not matched to a gene: 23. The CDR3 covers 21 residues. Germline values: CDR1 MGHDK, CDR2 SYGVNS. The CDR3 here is CASSEYIPKYGTSGSYQTQYF. DNA for the CDR3: TGTGCCAGCAGTGAATATATTCCGAAGTATGGAACTAGCGGGTCGTACCAGACCCAGTACTTC.